The present T cell receptor (beta chain) was sequenced within a study of monozygotic twins with inflammatory bowel disease (dated by TCRdb to about 2019). Broadly, across the study: The complete study included 28 monozygotic twin pairs: 19 IBD-discordant Danish pairs and nine German pairs, of which four were IBD-concordant and five were IBD-discordant. Within discordant pairs, disease-associated traits were sought mainly by comparing IBD patients with their genetically identical healthy co-twins. Each individual had, on average, about 151 000 unique TCRalpha sequences and 181 000 unique TCRbeta sequences available for analysis.

General findings and caveats noted by the study authors: No difference in repertoire similarity was observed between concordant and discordant twins, possibly owing to limited statistical power. The analysis was unable to tell apart different T cell subtypes. Compared with healthy twins, IBD patients had fewer clonotypes in common with other individuals, a difference most pronounced in patients showing signs of disease activity. The results gave no support for a single strong signal or clonotype linked to IBD. Background noise and inter-individual variability may have been introduced into the repertoires by the differing immunosuppressive treatments among patients. IBD patients had lower TCRbeta repertoire diversity, measured by the inverse Simpson index, than their healthy co-twins.

From each donor, an approximately 2.4 ml peripheral blood sample was drawn into PAXgene tubes and stored at -80 degrees C. Total RNA was isolated from whole blood with the PAXgene blood miRNA kit on an automated QIAcube, without T cell sorting. Peripheral blood from monozygotic twin pairs, either concordant or discordant for inflammatory bowel disease, underwent deep TCRalpha and TCRbeta repertoire profiling that used unique molecular barcoding. For every twin pair, smoking habits were documented, and each individual was categorised as a current, former or never smoker. The CDR3 contains 14 residues, cysteine and phenylalanine counted. The protein alone is recorded here. About this clonotype: What this receptor recognizes is not known.

The method behind the library was 5' RACE. Each TCR library was prepared from 3,000 to 4,000 ng of total RNA. For each sample, cDNA synthesis with SMARTScribe reverse transcriptase was split into eight separate reactions. During cDNA synthesis, template switching introduced unique molecular identifiers that contained a 6-nucleotide sample barcode. Amplification of TCRalpha and TCRbeta cDNA involved two nested PCRs of roughly 17 and 9 cycles, and each PCR was followed by bead purification. Before amplification, cDNA was treated with uracil DNA-glycosylase and purified using the QIAquick PCR purification kit. In the second PCR, Illumina TruSeq-compatible adapters and sample-specific barcodes were added. TapeStation and Qubit were used to check library quality and concentration, and roughly 5.5 ng of each library was pooled. Sequencing of pooled libraries was carried out on an Illumina HiSeq2500 single-index Rapid Run using 2 x 100 bp reads and custom sequencing primers. Regarding the original processing steps: MiGEC version 1.2.6 was used for UMI-based consensus assembly, which corrected PCR and sequencing errors. MiXCR version 2.1.1 was used for V(D)J alignment, clonotype assembly and CDR3 extraction. To normalise gene usage, clonotype sharing and MAIT/NKT TCR abundance, the analysis used the top 1000, 10 000 and 20 000 clonotypes per sample. Diversity was computed as the inverse Simpson index with the vegan R package after downsampling to 27 000 UMIs. Paired Mann-Whitney U tests were applied to discordant twin pairs, with Benjamini-Hochberg correction for multiple testing. After reprocessing by TCRdb, each CDR3 protein sequence is one entry, and no DNA is given. The V and J calls, along with clone size, are taken from TCRdb and not from the paper's own processing. The sample table records roughly 200,000 distinct CDR3 sequences. The top ten clones comprise 1.5% to 2% of the sample.

This clonotype was obtained from a human donor with ulcerative colitis or Crohn's disease, or a healthy co-twin of an affected twin (not recorded which). The rearrangement combines TRBV12-3 or TRBV12-4 with TRBJ2-3; TCRdb returns TRBD1, unconfirmable since there is no DNA. Sequenced input: blood. The CDR3 in this case is CASSLGGGPDTQYF.